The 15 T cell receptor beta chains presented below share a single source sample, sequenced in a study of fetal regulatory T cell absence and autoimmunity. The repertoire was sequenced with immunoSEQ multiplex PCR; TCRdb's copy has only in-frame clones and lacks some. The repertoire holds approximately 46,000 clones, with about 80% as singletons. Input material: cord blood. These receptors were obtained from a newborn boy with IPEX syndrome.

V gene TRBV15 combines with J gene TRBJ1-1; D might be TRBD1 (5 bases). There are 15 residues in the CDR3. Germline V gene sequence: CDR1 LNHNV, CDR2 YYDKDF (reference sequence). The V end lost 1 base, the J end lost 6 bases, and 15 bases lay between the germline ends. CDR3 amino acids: CATSRVLREAAEAFF. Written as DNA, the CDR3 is TGTGCCACCAGCAGAGTCCTCAGGGAAGCGGCTGAAGCTTTCTTT. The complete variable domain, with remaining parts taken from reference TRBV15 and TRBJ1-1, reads DAMVIQNPRYQVTQFGKPVTLSCSQTLNHNVMYWYQQKSSQAPKLLFHYYDKDFNNEADTPDNFQSRRPNTSFCFLDIRSPGLGDTAMYLCATSRVLREAAEAFFGQGTRLTVV.

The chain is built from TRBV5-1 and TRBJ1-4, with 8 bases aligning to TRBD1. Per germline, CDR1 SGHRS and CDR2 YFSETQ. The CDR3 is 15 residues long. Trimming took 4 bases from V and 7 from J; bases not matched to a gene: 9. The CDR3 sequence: CASSRGQGWSEKLFF. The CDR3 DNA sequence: TGCGCCAGCAGCCGTGGACAGGGATGGAGTGAAAAACTGTTTTTT. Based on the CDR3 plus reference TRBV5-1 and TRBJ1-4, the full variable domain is KAGVTQTPRYLIKTRGQQVTLSCSPISGHRSVSWYQQTPGQGLQFLFEYFSETQRNKGNFPGRFSGRQFSNSRSEMNVSTLELGDSALYLCASSRGQGWSEKLFFGSGTQLSVL.

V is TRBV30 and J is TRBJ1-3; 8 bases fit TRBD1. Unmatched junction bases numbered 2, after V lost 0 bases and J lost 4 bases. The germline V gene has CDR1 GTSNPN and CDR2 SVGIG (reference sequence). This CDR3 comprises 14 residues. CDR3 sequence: CAWSVQGGGNTIYF. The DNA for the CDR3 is TGTGCCTGGAGTGTACAGGGGGGAGGAAACACCATATATTTT.

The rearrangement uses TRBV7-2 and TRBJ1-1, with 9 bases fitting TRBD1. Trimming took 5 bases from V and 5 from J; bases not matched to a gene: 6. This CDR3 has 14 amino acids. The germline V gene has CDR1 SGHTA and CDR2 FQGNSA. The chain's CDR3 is CASSTRTGETEAFF. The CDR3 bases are TGTGCCAGCAGCACCCGGACAGGGGAAACTGAAGCTTTCTTT.

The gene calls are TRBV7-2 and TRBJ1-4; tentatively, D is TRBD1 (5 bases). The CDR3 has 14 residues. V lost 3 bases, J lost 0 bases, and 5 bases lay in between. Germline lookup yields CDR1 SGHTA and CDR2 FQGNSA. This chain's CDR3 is CASSLTATNEKLFF. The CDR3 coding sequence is TGTGCCAGCAGCTTGACAGCAACTAATGAAAAACTGTTTTTT.

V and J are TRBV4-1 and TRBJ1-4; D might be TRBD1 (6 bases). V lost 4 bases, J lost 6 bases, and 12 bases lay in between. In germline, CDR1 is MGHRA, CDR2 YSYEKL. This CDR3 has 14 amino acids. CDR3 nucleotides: TGCGCCAGCAGCCCTGAGAGGGGGGATGAAAAACTGTTTTTT. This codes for CASSPERGDEKLFF.

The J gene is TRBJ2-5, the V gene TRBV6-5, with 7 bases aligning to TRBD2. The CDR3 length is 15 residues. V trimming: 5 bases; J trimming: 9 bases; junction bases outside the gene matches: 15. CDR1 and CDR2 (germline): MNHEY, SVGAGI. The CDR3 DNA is TGTGCCAGCAGTACTAGGCGGGGGTTTGACGGAGCCCAGTACTTC. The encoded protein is CASSTRRGFDGAQYF.

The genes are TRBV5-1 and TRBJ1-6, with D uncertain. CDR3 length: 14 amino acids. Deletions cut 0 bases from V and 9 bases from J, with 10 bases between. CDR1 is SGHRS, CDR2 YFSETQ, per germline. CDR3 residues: CASSLGQSSSPLHF. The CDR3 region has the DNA TGCGCCAGCAGCTTGGGGCAGAGTTCTTCACCCCTCCACTTT. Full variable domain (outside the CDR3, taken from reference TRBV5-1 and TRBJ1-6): KAGVTQTPRYLIKTRGQQVTLSCSPISGHRSVSWYQQTPGQGLQFLFEYFSETQRNKGNFPGRFSGRQFSNSRSEMNVSTLELGDSALYLCASSLGQSSSPLHFGNGTRLTVT.

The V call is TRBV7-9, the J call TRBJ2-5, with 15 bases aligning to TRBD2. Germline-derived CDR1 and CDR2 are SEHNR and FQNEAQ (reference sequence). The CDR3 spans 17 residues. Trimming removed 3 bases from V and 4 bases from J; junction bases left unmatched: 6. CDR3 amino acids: CASSFPTGLAGGETQYF. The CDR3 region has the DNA TGTGCCAGCAGCTTCCCTACGGGACTAGCGGGGGGAGAGACCCAGTACTTC.

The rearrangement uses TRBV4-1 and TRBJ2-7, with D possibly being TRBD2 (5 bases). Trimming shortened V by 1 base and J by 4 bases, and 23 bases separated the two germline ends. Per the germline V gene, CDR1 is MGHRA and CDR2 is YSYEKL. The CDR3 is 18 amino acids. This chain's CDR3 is CASSQGWRGNLGVYEQYF. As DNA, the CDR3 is TGCGCCAGCAGCCAAGGGTGGAGAGGGAACCTCGGGGTATACGAGCAGTACTTC.

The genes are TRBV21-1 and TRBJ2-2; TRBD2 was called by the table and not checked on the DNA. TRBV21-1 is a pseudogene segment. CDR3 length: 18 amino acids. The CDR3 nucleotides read TGTGCCAGCAGCAAAGAGGCTAGCGGGGGGCCGAACACCGGGGAGCTGTTTTTT. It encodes CASSKEASGGPNTGELFF.

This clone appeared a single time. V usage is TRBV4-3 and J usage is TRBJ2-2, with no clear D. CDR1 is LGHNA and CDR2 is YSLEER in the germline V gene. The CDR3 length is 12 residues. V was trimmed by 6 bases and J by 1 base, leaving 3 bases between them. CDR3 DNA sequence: TGCGCCAGCAGTAGGAACACCGGGGAGCTGTTTTTT. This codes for CASSRNTGELFF.

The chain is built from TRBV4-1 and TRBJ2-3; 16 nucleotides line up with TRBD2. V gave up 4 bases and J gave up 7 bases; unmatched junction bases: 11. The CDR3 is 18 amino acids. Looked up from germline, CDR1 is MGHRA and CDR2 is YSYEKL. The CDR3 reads CASSPRPGLAGGINTQYF. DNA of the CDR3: TGCGCCAGCAGCCCCAGACCGGGACTAGCGGGGGGGATTAATACGCAGTATTTT.

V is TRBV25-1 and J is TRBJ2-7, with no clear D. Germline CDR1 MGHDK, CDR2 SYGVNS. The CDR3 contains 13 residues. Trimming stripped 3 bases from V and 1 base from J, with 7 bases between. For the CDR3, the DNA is TGTGCCAGCAGTGATTTGGAATCCTACGAGCAGTACTTC. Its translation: CASSDLESYEQYF.

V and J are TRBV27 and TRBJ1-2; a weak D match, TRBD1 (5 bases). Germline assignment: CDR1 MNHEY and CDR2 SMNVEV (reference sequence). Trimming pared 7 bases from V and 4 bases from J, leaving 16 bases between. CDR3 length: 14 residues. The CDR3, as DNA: TGTGCCAGCAAACAAAACAGGAGACCCTATGGCTACACCTTC. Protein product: CASKQNRRPYGYTF.